Below, 14 T cell receptor beta chains from the same sample are listed, as sequenced in a study of siplizumab effects on memory and regulatory T cells. Repertoires were generated with immunoSEQ multiplex PCR, while TCRdb's copy carries only in-frame clones and drops some. The sample records over 65,000 clones, around 93% being singletons. The sample comprised CD8+ T cells sorted from blood. The receptors derive from a human donor in good health.

The rearrangement uses TRBV14 and TRBJ2-7; no clear D. Trimming pared 1 base from V and 2 bases from J, leaving 3 bases between. CDR1 and CDR2 from the germline V gene are SGHDN and FVKESK. The CDR3 extends over 12 amino acids. The CDR3 region is CASSQVTYEQYF. Here the CDR3 DNA reads TGTGCCAGCAGCCAAGTTACCTACGAGCAGTACTTC.

The rearrangement uses TRBV4-3 and TRBJ2-7, with 12 bases that match TRBD1. The CDR3 consists of 18 residues. Germline assignment: CDR1 LGHNA and CDR2 YSLEER. The V gene end was trimmed by 0 bases and the J gene end by 0 bases; junction bases not matched to a gene: 6. The CDR3 is CASSQDRDRGPYSYEQYF. The CDR3 DNA is TGCGCCAGCAGCCAAGACCGGGACAGGGGGCCCTACTCCTACGAGCAGTACTTC.

This chain joins TRBV27 and TRBJ1-1; D possibly corresponds to TRBD1 (5 bases). Trimming removed 0 bases at V and 4 bases at J, with 12 bases between. CDR1 is MNHEY, CDR2 SMNVEV, per germline (reference sequence). CDR3 length: 15 amino acids. This chain's CDR3 is CASSLSNRGGTEAFF. The DNA for the CDR3 is TGTGCCAGCAGTTTATCGAACCGGGGGGGCACTGAAGCTTTCTTT.

The chain has TRBV5-4 and TRBJ2-2; D is undetermined. CDR1 and CDR2 (germline): SGHNT, YYREEE (reference sequence). The CDR3 is made up of 15 amino acids. Trimming cost V 5 bases and J 6 bases, with 17 bases left between them. CDR3 loop: CASSFADAAPGELFF. For the CDR3, the DNA is TGTGCCAGCAGTTTTGCGGACGCCGCCCCCGGGGAGCTGTTTTTT.

The rearrangement joins TRBV7-7 to TRBJ2-3, with 10 bases fitting TRBD1. The length of the CDR3 is 14 residues. CDR1 and CDR2 (germline): SSHAT, FNYEAQ (reference sequence). With 3 bases clipped from V and 6 bases from J, the junction kept 3 bases outside the gene matches. The CDR3 reads CASSLGTGVDTQYF. CDR3 sequence (DNA): TGTGCCAGCAGCTTGGGGACAGGGGTGGATACGCAGTATTTT.

The V call is TRBV6-5, the J call TRBJ1-1; no reliable D call. The V end lost 5 bases, the J end lost 7 bases, and 8 bases lay between the germline ends. Germline V gene data show CDR1 as MNHEY and CDR2 as SVGAGI. The CDR3 runs to 11 residues. For the CDR3, the DNA is TGTGCCAGCAGTCTACAGAATGAAGCTTTCTTT. Translated, it gives CASSLQNEAFF.

The chain uses TRBV6-1 and TRBJ2-1, with D tentatively TRBD1 (6 bases). Germline V CDR1 and CDR2: MNHNS, SASEGT. The V and J ends lost 10 bases and 8 bases respectively, with 18 bases between them. The CDR3 runs 13 residues. CDR3 amino acids: CANGQSRLDEQFF. DNA for the CDR3: TGTGCCAACGGACAGAGCCGGTTGGATGAGCAGTTCTTC.

The J gene is TRBJ2-5, the V gene TRBV30; D gene unclear. This CDR3 spans 13 amino acids. V was clipped by 0 bases and J by 5 bases, with 10 bases between them. Germline V lookup: CDR1 GTSNPN, CDR2 SVGIG (reference sequence). The CDR3 DNA follows: TGTGCCTGGAGTGTAGGGATGGGGGAGACCCAGTACTTC. It translates to CAWSVGMGETQYF.

This chain uses TRBV6-6 with TRBJ1-2; 9 bases fit TRBD1. Germline V gene lookup returns CDR1 MNHNY and CDR2 SVGAGI (reference sequence). V dropped 3 bases and J dropped 5; count of bases not matched to a gene: 4. This CDR3 comprises 14 residues. DNA for the CDR3: TGTGCCAGCAGTTATTCTGGACAGGGGTATGGCTACACCTTC. This translates into CASSYSGQGYGYTF.

This chain links TRBV2 with TRBJ2-1; D remains ambiguous. The germline V and J ends were trimmed by 3 bases and 0 bases, with 0 bases remaining between them. The CDR3 totals 12 residues. Germline CDR1 SNHLY, CDR2 FYNNEI. CDR3: CASSDSYNEQFF. The CDR3 DNA reads TGTGCCAGCAGTGACTCCTACAATGAGCAGTTCTTC.

This clone has just one count. V usage is TRBV5-6 and J usage is TRBJ2-2; 8 positions agree with TRBD2. With 7 bases clipped from V and 1 base from J, the junction kept 3 bases outside the gene matches. CDR3 length: 14 residues. Germline lookup yields CDR1 SGHDT and CDR2 YYEEEE. This chain's CDR3 is CASGLAGNTGELFF. CDR3 sequence (DNA): TGTGCCAGCGGGCTAGCGGGGAACACCGGGGAGCTGTTTTTT.

This clone occurred once. The CDR3 sequence is CASRGGVAEETQYF. Here the CDR3 DNA reads TGTGCCAGCAGGGGAGGGGTAGCGGAAGAGACCCAGTACTTC. V and J are TRBV11-2 and TRBJ2-5, with 7 bases lining up with TRBD2. The ends lost 6 bases at V and 3 bases at J; junction bases unmatched: 7. The germline CDR1 and CDR2 sequences are SGHAT and FQNNGV. The CDR3 sequence is 14 residues long.

The chain employs TRBV7-2 and TRBJ2-7, with 9 bases that match TRBD2. This CDR3 contains 15 residues. In germline, CDR1 is SGHTA, CDR2 FQGNSA. Trimming at V came to 1 base and at J to 2 bases, leaving 3 bases not matched to a gene. The CDR3 here is CASSLEGGGAYEQYF. The CDR3 nucleotides read TGTGCCAGCAGCTTAGAGGGCGGGGGGGCCTACGAGCAGTACTTC.

The chain employs TRBV7-2 and TRBJ2-5; D tentatively fits TRBD1 or TRBD2 (6 bases each). V gave up 2 bases and J gave up 4 bases, with 14 bases separating them. The V gene's germline CDR1 is SGHTA and CDR2 FQGNSA. The CDR3 runs to 15 residues. CDR3 in amino acids: CASSLTVGGGETQYF. DNA for the CDR3: TGTGCCAGCAGCTTAACGGTGGGGGGCGGAGAGACCCAGTACTTC.